Listed here are 5 T cell receptor beta chains from one sample, sequenced in a study of technical replicates of blood from a few donors. The table came from immunoSEQ multiplex PCR; TCRdb's copy has only in-frame clones and leaves some out. The sample holds around 15,000 clones, 65% to 90% seen once. The sample taken for sequencing was PBMCs. The receptors here all came from a human donor in good health.

The chain links TRBV28 to TRBJ1-2; D is uncertain. Germline V lookup: CDR1 MDHEN, CDR2 SYDVKM. CDR3 length: 12 residues. The ends were cut back, 5 bases at V and 7 bases at J, with 11 bases in the middle. CDR3 loop: CASSVTATGYTF. DNA for the CDR3: TGTGCCAGCAGTGTAACAGCTACTGGCTACACCTTC.

The chain employs TRBV18 and TRBJ2-1; 13 nucleotides agree with TRBD2. After removal of 2 bases from V and 16 bases from J, the junction contained 14 bases not matched to a gene. The germline V gene has CDR1 KGHSH and CDR2 LQKENI. This CDR3 is built from 16 residues. CDR3: CASSPVAGLAGPEGFF. In DNA, the CDR3 is TGTGCCAGCTCACCAGTCGCGGGACTAGCGGGACCCGAGGGTTTCTTC.

The chain carries TRBV6-1 and TRBJ1-4, with no clear D. Trimming cost V 4 bases and J 8 bases, with 14 bases left between them. CDR1 and CDR2 from the germline V gene are MNHNS and SASEGT. The CDR3 has 14 residues. CDR3 DNA: TGTGCCAGCAGTGGACCCACGAGGCACGAAAAACTGTTTTTT. It specifies CASSGPTRHEKLFF.

The V call is TRBV25-1, the J call TRBJ1-2, with 9 positions matching TRBD1. Germline lookup yields CDR1 MGHDK and CDR2 SYGVNS. Germline trimming cut 8 bases from V and 1 base from J; bases unmatched to any gene: 17. The CDR3 extends over 18 amino acids. The CDR3 sequence: CASRLVTPYRGLNYGYTF. For the CDR3, the DNA is TGTGCCAGCCGTTTAGTAACTCCTTACAGGGGGCTTAACTATGGCTACACCTTC.

The chain is built from TRBV19 and TRBJ2-1; 10 bases are a match to TRBD2. Germline V gene sequence: CDR1 LNHDA, CDR2 SQIVND (reference sequence). This CDR3 has 15 amino acids. V shed 4 bases, J shed 2 bases, and the junction held 2 bases outside the gene matches. The CDR3 coding sequence is TGTGCCAGTAGTACCCTAGCGGGGGCCTACAATGAGCAGTTCTTC. Its protein is CASSTLAGAYNEQFF.